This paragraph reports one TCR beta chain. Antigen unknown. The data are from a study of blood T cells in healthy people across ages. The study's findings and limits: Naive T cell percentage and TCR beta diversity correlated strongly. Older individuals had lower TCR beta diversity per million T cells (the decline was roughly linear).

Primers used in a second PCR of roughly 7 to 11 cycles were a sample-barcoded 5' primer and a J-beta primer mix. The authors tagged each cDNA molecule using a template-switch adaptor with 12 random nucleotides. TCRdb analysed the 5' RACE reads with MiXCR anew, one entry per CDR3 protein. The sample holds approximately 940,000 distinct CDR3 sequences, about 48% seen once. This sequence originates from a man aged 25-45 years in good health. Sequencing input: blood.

The CDR3 loop reads CASSIQGEVYGYTF. The CDR3 coding sequence is TGTGCCAGCAGTATACAGGGGGAAGTCTATGGCTACACCTTC. V gene TRBV28 combines with J gene TRBJ1-2; TRBD1 matches at 8 bases. V shed 5 bases and J 4 bases; nucleotides not matched to a gene: 6. Germline V gives CDR1 MDHEN, CDR2 SYDVKM. This CDR3 region has 14 residues.